Below are 17 T cell receptor beta chains sequenced from a single sample in a study of CD8 T cells in ankylosing spondylitis. TCRdb reanalysed the 5' RACE reads using MiXCR and keeps one entry per CDR3 protein. The data hold a few hundred thousand distinct CDR3 sequences, with roughly a tenth observed a single time. Sample: blood, either unsorted or a sorted T cell fraction (not recorded which). All receptors derive from a male donor with ankylosing spondylitis or in good health (not recorded which).

This clonotype was seen a handful of times. This chain joins TRBV7-3 and TRBJ2-1; 12 bases map to TRBD2. J lost 8 bases, V lost 5 bases, and 4 bases had no gene match. The CDR3 has 14 amino acids. Germline-derived CDR1 and CDR2 are SGHTA and FQGTGA. The CDR3 here is CASSLAGGQHEQFF. The CDR3 DNA is TGTGCCAGCAGCCTAGCGGGGGGGCAGCATGAGCAGTTCTTC.

This clonotype was counted at least ten times. The chain carries TRBV20-1 and TRBJ1-1; D might be TRBD1 (5 bases). This CDR3 has 16 residues. V was pared by 1 base and J by 2 bases, with 17 bases between. CDR1 and CDR2 (germline): DFQATT, SNEGSKA (reference sequence). The CDR3 region is CSARGPETETNTEAFF. CDR3 in DNA: TGCAGTGCTAGAGGACCGGAGACAGAGACTAACACTGAAGCTTTCTTT.

This clonotype was counted at least ten times. The chain joins TRBV7-2 to TRBJ1-1; the match to TRBD1 covers 8 bases. V was pared by 10 bases and J by 0 bases, with 7 bases of the junction left unmatched. The CDR3 totals 14 residues. The germline V gene has CDR1 SGHTA and CDR2 FQGNSA. In DNA, the CDR3 is TGTGCCACAACAGGGGGAGTTCTGAACACTGAAGCTTTCTTT. Encoded protein: CATTGGVLNTEAFF.

Concerning this clonotype: Given the absence of the conserved phenylalanine or tryptophan at the CDR3 end, a read error is likely. This chain links TRBV5-1 with TRBJ1-6; D is ambiguous. The CDR3 sequence is 12 residues long. The germline CDR1 and CDR2 sequences are SGHRS and YFSETQ. With 1 base removed from V and 8 bases from J, the gap between germline ends came to 4 bases. The CDR3 loop is CASSLRDSPLHS. The CDR3 bases are TGCGCCAGCAGCTTGAGAGATTCACCCCTCCACTCT.

This chain links TRBV12-3 or TRBV12-4 with TRBJ2-3; D possibly corresponds to TRBD1 (5 bases). This CDR3 contains 16 residues. Trimming left V 1 base short and J 4 bases short, with 15 bases between. The CDR3 bases are TGTGCCAGCAGTTTAGATATGATGGCAGGGTCAGATACGCAGTATTTT. Encoded protein: CASSLDMMAGSDTQYF.

On this clonotype: Relative to the germline gene, one junction end is altered; a read error may explain this. The chain combines TRBV20-1 with TRBJ2-1; 12 bases align to TRBD2. The CDR3 spans 17 residues. Per germline, CDR1 DFQATT and CDR2 SNEGSKA (reference sequence). CDR3 DNA: TGCTGTGCTAGAGTCGCTAGCGGGGGGGCCGGTTACAATGAGCAGTTCTTC. It is translated as CCARVASGGAGYNEQFF.

This clonotype was recorded many times. The genes are TRBV12-3 or TRBV12-4 and TRBJ1-5; tentative D call: TRBD1 (6 bases). Trimming removed 6 bases at V and 8 bases at J, with 11 bases between. This CDR3 region has 12 residues. The CDR3 loop reads CASSWGPEPQHF. The CDR3 nucleotides read TGTGCCAGCAGCTGGGGGCCGGAGCCCCAGCATTTT.

This clonotype came up a few times. This chain links TRBV20-1 with TRBJ1-3, with D unclear. Germline CDR1 DFQATT, CDR2 SNEGSKA (reference sequence). The CDR3 consists of 16 residues. V was trimmed by 3 bases and J by 0 bases, leaving 15 bases between them. The CDR3 DNA follows: TGCAGTGCTAGGGTTCAGAGTTCTCCCTCTGGAAACACCATATATTTT. It translates to CSARVQSSPSGNTIYF.

This clonotype was recorded many times. This chain joins TRBV15 and TRBJ1-2; no definite D call. The CDR3 spans 12 residues. V was trimmed by 0 bases and J by 3 bases, leaving 2 bases between them. Germline assignment: CDR1 LNHNV and CDR2 YYDKDF (reference sequence). The CDR3 nucleotides read TGTGCCACCAGCAGAGACCACTATGGCTACACCTTC. Its protein is CATSRDHYGYTF. Together with reference TRBV15 and TRBJ1-2, the CDR3 gives the full variable domain: DAMVIQNPRYQVTQFGKPVTLSCSQTLNHNVMYWYQQKSSQAPKLLFHYYDKDFNNEADTPDNFQSRRPNTSFCFLDIRSPGLGDTAMYLCATSRDHYGYTFGSGTRLTVV.

This clonotype occurred many times. The chain employs TRBV5-1 and TRBJ2-2; 8 bases align to TRBD1. CDR3 length equals 14 residues. Unmatched junction bases numbered 6, after V lost 5 bases and J lost 6 bases. In germline, CDR1 is SGHRS, CDR2 YFSETQ. The CDR3 DNA is TGCGCCAGCAGGGACAGGGCAGTATCCGGGGAGCTGTTTTTT. It translates to CASRDRAVSGELFF.

This chain uses TRBV5-1 with TRBJ2-7, with TRBD1 matching 7 bases. Germline V gives CDR1 SGHRS, CDR2 YFSETQ. Trimming at V came to 6 bases and at J to 1 base, leaving 7 bases not matched to a gene. The CDR3 has 14 residues. In DNA, the CDR3 is TGCGCCAGCAACACTGGGACAGCATCCTACGAGCAGTACTTC. Protein sequence: CASNTGTASYEQYF.

This clonotype appeared many times. This chain uses TRBV12-3 or TRBV12-4 with TRBJ1-2; D perhaps matches TRBD1 (6 bases). This CDR3 region has 14 residues. V was cut by 6 bases and J by 4 bases, with 15 bases left in between. The CDR3, as DNA: TGTGCCAGCAGATCGACAGGCTCATCCTATGGCTACACCTTC. It yields the protein CASRSTGSSYGYTF.

This clonotype was picked up many times. The V gene is TRBV6-5, the J gene TRBJ2-2; TRBD2 matches at 8 bases. From germline, CDR1 is MNHEY and CDR2 SVGAGI. The J segment lost 4 bases and the V segment lost 4 bases, leaving 5 bases of the junction unmatched. There are 15 residues in the CDR3. CDR3 nucleotides: TGTGCCAGCAGTTCCGGGGGGGCGGGCACCGGGGAGCTGTTTTTT. This gives the protein CASSSGGAGTGELFF.

This clonotype was found many times. CDR3 nucleotides: TGTGCCAGCAGTTCTCCGGGGGTCTCGAACACCGGGGAGCTGTTTTTT. Its translation is CASSSPGVSNTGELFF. This chain links TRBV27 with TRBJ2-2; D might be TRBD2 (6 bases). This CDR3 has 16 residues. Germline V CDR1 and CDR2: MNHEY, SMNVEV (reference sequence). Trimming stripped 4 bases from V and 0 bases from J, with 12 bases between.

This clonotype occurred a few times. The chain uses TRBV7-9 and TRBJ2-5, with a weak D call TRBD1 (6 bases). Trimming left V 2 bases short and J 1 base short, with 11 bases between. The germline V gene has CDR1 SEHNR and CDR2 FQNEAQ (reference sequence). The CDR3 has 15 residues. The DNA for the CDR3 is TGTGCCAGCAGCTTAAGACAGGCCCTCCAAGAGACCCAGTACTTC. Translation: CASSLRQALQETQYF.

This clonotype has more than one count but fewer than ten. The rearrangement uses TRBV12-3 or TRBV12-4 and TRBJ1-3; D perhaps matches TRBD1 (6 bases). The V end was cut by 6 bases, the J end by 2 bases, with 17 bases between. This CDR3 is built from 16 residues. The CDR3 DNA follows: TGTGCCAGCAGGCGGTGGCAGGGGTCCACTGGAAACACCATATATTTT. Protein product: CASRRWQGSTGNTIYF.

As for this clonotype: A read error is possible here, since a much larger clone lies one base away. This chain joins TRBV7-2 and TRBJ2-7; D remains ambiguous. Germline CDR1 reads SGHTA; CDR2 reads FQGNSA. The CDR3 runs 12 residues. V lost 1 base to trimming and J lost 3 bases, with 4 bases between them. In DNA form, the CDR3 reads TGTGCCAGCAGCTTAGTTTTCTACGAGCAGTACTTC. This translates into CASSLVFYEQYF. The whole variable domain, filled in from reference TRBV7-2 and TRBJ2-7, reads GAGVSQSPSNKVTEKGKDVELRCDPISGHTALYWYRQSLGQGLEFLIYFQGNSAPDKSGLPSDRFSAERTGGSVSTLTIQRTQQEDSAVYLCASSLVFYEQYFGPGTRLTVT.